These 15 T cell receptor beta chains were all obtained from the same sample, sequenced in a study of CD8 T cells in ankylosing spondylitis. TCRdb re-called the 5' RACE reads with MiXCR, one entry per CDR3 protein. The sample holds 220,000 or so distinct CDR3 sequences, 10% to 13% seen once. Source material: blood, either unsorted or a sorted T cell fraction (not recorded which). Every receptor here comes from a male donor with ankylosing spondylitis or in good health (not recorded which).

This clonotype was counted ten times or more. The chain recombines TRBV11-2 with TRBJ1-1; D gene uncertain. This CDR3 is 16 amino acids long. V was cut by 1 base and J by 4 bases, with 16 bases left in between. The germline V gene encodes CDR1 SGHAT and CDR2 FQNNGV. The CDR3 sequence is CASSLGRGLLLTEAFF. As DNA, the CDR3 is TGTGCCAGCAGCTTAGGTCGTGGGCTCCTACTCACTGAAGCTTTCTTT.

This clonotype was picked up a small number of times. V usage is TRBV24-1 and J usage is TRBJ2-3, with 7 bases lining up with TRBD2. The CDR3 length is 16 residues. CDR1 is KGHDR and CDR2 is SFDVKD in the germline V gene. J lost 0 bases, V lost 1 base, and 3 bases had no gene match. CDR3 DNA sequence: TGTGCCACCAGTGATTTAAGACTAGCTAGCACAGATACGCAGTATTTT. Protein: CATSDLRLASTDTQYF.

This clonotype was seen ten or more times. The rearrangement uses TRBV6-1 and TRBJ1-5, with TRBD1 matching 7 bases. The CDR3 runs 13 residues. Trimming at V came to 1 base and at J to 11 bases, leaving 5 bases not matched to a gene. CDR1 is MNHNS, CDR2 SASEGT, per germline. CDR3 in amino acids: CASSEVIGGAQHF. The CDR3 DNA follows: TGTGCCAGCAGTGAAGTAATAGGGGGCGCCCAGCATTTT.

This clonotype was counted at least ten times. The chain combines TRBV28 with TRBJ2-1, with D possibly TRBD1 on 7 matching bases. CDR3 length: 13 amino acids. Per germline, CDR1 MDHEN and CDR2 SYDVKM. Trimming removed 7 bases at V and 7 bases at J, with 14 bases between. The CDR3 loop reads CASTQGGENEQFF. The CDR3 nucleotides are TGTGCCAGCACGCAGGGGGGTGAGAATGAGCAGTTCTTC.

This clonotype was counted many times. CDR3 loop: CASSSPGGDGYTF. Written as DNA, the CDR3 is TGTGCCAGCAGTTCACCAGGCGGGGATGGCTACACCTTC. The genes are TRBV12-3 or TRBV12-4 and TRBJ1-2; D remains unclear. With 4 bases removed from V and 6 bases from J, the gap between germline ends came to 12 bases. The length of the CDR3 is 13 residues.

V gene TRBV5-6 combines with J gene TRBJ2-3; no clear D gene. CDR3 size: 14 residues. Per the germline V gene, CDR1 is SGHDT and CDR2 is YYEEEE. Deletions cut 0 bases from V and 0 bases from J, with 5 bases between. The CDR3 DNA sequence: TGTGCCAGCAGCTTGGCCTTTAGCACAGATACGCAGTATTTT. Translation: CASSLAFSTDTQYF. The whole variable domain, remainder taken from reference TRBV5-6 and TRBJ2-3, is DAGVTQSPTHLIKTRGQQVTLRCSPKSGHDTVSWYQQALGQGPQFIFQYYEEEERQRGNFPDRFSGHQFPNYSSELNVNALLLGDSALYLCASSLAFSTDTQYFGPGTRLTVL.

This clonotype was recorded at least ten times. The CDR3 region has the DNA TGCGCCAGCAGCCGTGCGGGGGGCGGCACAGATACGCAGTATTTT. This encodes CASSRAGGGTDTQYF. This rearrangement joins TRBV5-1 to TRBJ2-3, with TRBD2 identical over 8 bases. Trimming cost V 4 bases and J 1 base; bases outside gene matches: 5. Germline lookup yields CDR1 SGHRS and CDR2 YFSETQ. There are 15 residues in the CDR3.

This clonotype was recorded many times. The rearrangement joins TRBV10-3 to TRBJ2-7, with D possibly TRBD1 on 6 matching bases. The CDR3 extends over 15 amino acids. Trimming pared 2 bases from V and 1 base from J, leaving 12 bases between. The germline gives CDR1 ENHRY, CDR2 SYGVKD. The CDR3 nucleotides read TGTGCCATCAGTGAGAGTAGCAGGGGATCCTACGAGCAGTACTTC. This translates into CAISESSRGSYEQYF.

This clonotype was seen repeatedly, ten times or more. CDR3 nucleotides: TGTGCCAGCAGTCACCCGAGAATCGGCATCGCCGAGCAGTACTTC. Translated: CASSHPRIGIAEQYF. This chain links TRBV12-3 or TRBV12-4 with TRBJ2-7, with D unresolved. The CDR3 consists of 15 residues. V was clipped by 5 bases and J by 6 bases, with 20 bases between them.

The chain links TRBV30 to TRBJ2-6; D is perhaps TRBD1 (5 bases). V was shortened by 2 bases and J by 15 bases, with 11 bases between the two germline ends. The germline gives CDR1 GTSNPN, CDR2 SVGIG (reference sequence). The CDR3 length is 11 residues. The DNA for the CDR3 is TGTGCCTGGAGTCCTACGACAGCCCTGACTTTC. It encodes CAWSPTTALTF.

The sample holds many counts of this clonotype. The V call is TRBV5-1, the J call TRBJ2-3; unclear D gene. The length of the CDR3 is 15 residues. Germline V gives CDR1 SGHRS, CDR2 YFSETQ. V was cut by 0 bases and J by 2 bases, with 10 bases left in between. The CDR3 region has the DNA TGCGCCAGCAGCTTGGATGCCAAGTCCACAGATACGCAGTATTTT. It yields the protein CASSLDAKSTDTQYF.

There are many counts of this clonotype. The rearrangement links TRBV5-1 to TRBJ2-3, with 9 bases matching TRBD2. The V segment lost 7 bases and the J segment 4 bases; nucleotides outside the gene matches: 10. Germline V gives CDR1 SGHRS, CDR2 YFSETQ. CDR3 size: 15 residues. For the CDR3, the DNA is TGCGCCAGCGTGCGGAGCGGGGGGCCCCCAGATACGCAGTATTTT. As protein: CASVRSGGPPDTQYF.

V gene TRBV30 combines with J gene TRBJ2-7; 8 bases are shared with TRBD2. There are 14 residues in the CDR3. CDR1 is GTSNPN, CDR2 SVGIG, per germline (reference sequence). J was trimmed by 1 base and V by 1 base; bases with no gene match: 3. The CDR3 spells CAWSAGGPSYEQYF. CDR3 nucleotides: TGTGCCTGGAGTGCGGGGGGGCCTTCCTACGAGCAGTACTTC.

This clonotype came up many times. The V and J genes are TRBV10-3 and TRBJ1-2; no definite D call. The CDR3 is made up of 13 amino acids. Germline CDR1 and CDR2: ENHRY and SYGVKD. V gave up 0 bases and J gave up 3 bases, with 5 bases separating them. The CDR3 bases are TGTGCCATCAGTGAGTCGAACGACTATGGCTACACCTTC. Translating gives CAISESNDYGYTF.

At least ten counts were recorded for this clonotype. This chain joins TRBV12-3 or TRBV12-4 and TRBJ1-2; possibly TRBD1 for D (5 bases). This CDR3 region has 13 residues. Deletions cut 8 bases from V and 6 bases from J, with 16 bases between. As DNA, the CDR3 is TGTGCCAGCGTAATCGGACGGGACCATGGCTACACCTTC. Translating it yields CASVIGRDHGYTF.